This TCR beta chain was recorded in a study of cytomegalovirus exposure and HLA in healthy donors. The germline gives CDR1 LGHNA, CDR2 YNFKEQ. The CDR3 is 16 amino acids. Trimming pared 4 bases from V and 6 bases from J, leaving 21 bases between. Primers for the PCR totalled 60 Vbeta and 13 Jbeta. Clones were sequenced by immunoSEQ multiplex PCR, and TCRdb holds only the in-frame ones, with some missing. This table holds more than 90,000 clones, about 75% found once. V and J are TRBV4-2 and TRBJ1-2; possibly TRBD1 for D (6 bases). The source of this sequence is a middle-aged man in good health and CMV-seronegative. The sequencing input was PBMCs. CDR3 amino acids: CASSPPTQTRTDGYTF. The CDR3 region has the DNA TGTGCCAGCAGCCCACCAACCCAAACCAGGACAGATGGCTACACCTTC.